This is a list of T cell receptor beta chains from one sample in a study of CXCR3-negative and CXCR3-positive naive CD8 T cells. TCRdb re-called the 5' RACE reads and shows each CDR3 protein once, DNA omitted. The table lists tens of thousands of distinct CDR3 sequences. Sequencing input: naive CXCR3- CD8+ T cells from blood. The receptors shown here come from a human donor in good health. Some clones in this sample may be carry-over from other donors' samples. Both conserved end residues are part of each CDR3.

V gene	J gene	CDR3 length	CDR3 protein
TRBV4-2	TRBJ2-7	15	CASSNHRTGIGEQYF
TRBV28	TRBJ2-7	16	CASSGTVGFRSYEQYF
TRBV11-3	TRBJ2-1	17	CASSSRPGSAVYNEQFF
TRBV7-2	TRBJ2-2	13	CASSTHPTGELFF
TRBV27	TRBJ2-3	14	CASSPGLAVDTQYF
TRBV6-5	TRBJ2-1	15	CASSYGLVAYNEQFF
TRBV4-3	TRBJ1-6	15	CASSQGTGKNSPLHF
TRBV28	TRBJ2-1	17	CASSLRSTGGYYNEQFF
TRBV28	TRBJ1-1	13	CASLMGWDTEAFF
TRBV5-1	TRBJ1-2	14	CASSPTGFDNGYTF
TRBV23-1	TRBJ1-5	14	CASSSVDGFQPQHF
TRBV9	TRBJ1-2	15	CASSPAGTLSYGYTF
TRBV19	TRBJ2-3	12	CASNNFRDTQYF
TRBV7-2	TRBJ1-5	13	CASSLGPYQPQHF
TRBV4-1	TRBJ2-1	15	CASSQGGAGFYEQFF
TRBV11-2	TRBJ2-7	13	CASSWDTAYEQYF
TRBV23-1	TRBJ2-7	17	CASTQTISGTGVYEQYF
TRBV28	TRBJ2-2	16	CASSLFPSGGTGELFF
TRBV4-3	TRBJ2-7	14	CASSHGRGSYEQYF
TRBV18	TRBJ1-6	15	CASSAGTGENSPLHF
TRBV6-6	TRBJ2-7	14	CASSYSLGAYEQYF
TRBV20-1	TRBJ1-1	13	CSARGQGFYEAFF
TRBV5-1	TRBJ1-1	15	CASSLYLDTNTEAFF
TRBV6-5	TRBJ1-4	16	CASSYDQAATNEKLFF
TRBV4-1	TRBJ1-1	14	CASSQAAGNTEAFF
TRBV18	TRBJ2-3	18	CASSSRDRSTVGTDTQYF
TRBV29-1	TRBJ2-7	12	CSVTSGDYEQYF
TRBV9	TRBJ1-6	15	CASSAGTGGASPLHF
TRBV7-9	TRBJ1-1	16	CASSLIPRVLNTEAFF
TRBV7-8	TRBJ2-3	13	CASSQRGLADKYF
TRBV7-8	TRBJ1-3	14	CASSLDRGSNTIYF
TRBV28	TRBJ2-3	14	CASSSGTSTDTQYF
TRBV28	TRBJ2-7	13	CASSFREGDEQYF
TRBV7-9	TRBJ1-2	15	CASSSDRGLAYGYTF
TRBV5-6	TRBJ2-3	13	CASTGQTTDTQYF
TRBV5-1	TRBJ2-2	15	CASSRDRGFPGELFF
TRBV29-1	TRBJ2-3	15	CSVVLGSGVADTQYF
TRBV15	TRBJ2-2	12	CATRGTTGELFF
TRBV6-2/TRBV6-3	TRBJ1-5	15	CASRLRGQGRQPQHF
TRBV7-9	TRBJ2-5	15	CALDGRDPLLETQYF
TRBV29-1	TRBJ2-2	12	CSGRRGTGELFF
TRBV28	TRBJ2-7	12	CASTRVSYEQYF
TRBV20-1	TRBJ2-2	11	CSSPNTGELFF
TRBV5-6	TRBJ1-5	15	CASSFGGFGNQPQHF
TRBV7-9	TRBJ2-7	12	CASSPTGSEQYF